This entry describes one T cell receptor (beta chain). The sample comes from a study of blood T cell repertoires in COVID-19. The CDR3 contains 14 residues. V trimming: 3 bases; J trimming: 7 bases; junction bases outside the gene matches: 6. Germline V gives CDR1 LGHDT, CDR2 YNNKEL (reference sequence). Sequencing used immunoSEQ multiplex PCR; TCRdb keeps in-frame clones, though not all of them. The sample consists of some 300,000 clones, 85% to 90% of them appearing once. The clonotype was recovered from a young man who had recovered from COVID-19. Sequenced input: PBMCs or T cells enriched from blood (not recorded which). The chain links TRBV3-1 (or the pseudogene TRBV3-2) to TRBJ1-1, with 9 bases fitting TRBD1. CDR3 DNA sequence: TGTGCCAGCAGCCAGGGACAGGGACTCATTGAAGCTTTCTTT. Its translation is CASSQGQGLIEAFF.